This entry lists 30 T cell receptor beta chains sequenced from one sample in a study of blood T cell repertoires in COVID-19. Sequenced by immunoSEQ multiplex PCR; TCRdb stores in-frame clones only, minus some. The sample shows 500,000 to 600,000 clones, around nine tenths of them seen only once. Sequenced material: peripheral blood. Receptors were obtained from a woman aged 50 to 60 with COVID-19, enrolled during active disease.

The rearrangement joins TRBV27 to TRBJ2-1; 10 bases fit TRBD1. The CDR3 spans 15 residues. Losses at the gene ends were 5 bases for V and 6 bases for J; bases not matched to a gene: 7. Germline V lookup: CDR1 MNHEY, CDR2 SMNVEV (reference sequence). The CDR3 spells CASSRGTGVSNEQFF. Here the CDR3 DNA reads TGTGCCAGCAGTCGGGGGACAGGGGTGAGCAATGAGCAGTTCTTC.

V and J are TRBV9 and TRBJ2-2; TRBD1 matches at 7 bases. From germline, CDR1 is SGDLS and CDR2 YYNGEE. Trimming removed 0 bases from V and 4 bases from J; junction bases left unmatched: 3. The CDR3 covers 15 residues. In DNA form, the CDR3 reads TGTGCCAGCAGCGTAGAGGGACAGTCCACCGGGGAGCTGTTTTTT. Protein product: CASSVEGQSTGELFF.

This clone was counted only a few times. The CDR3 DNA sequence: TGCGCCAGCAGTGTTGCAGGGGACGAGCAGTACTTC. This sequence encodes CASSVAGDEQYF. V gene TRBV10-1 combines with J gene TRBJ2-7; TRBD1 might be the D (6 bases). The CDR3 is 12 amino acids. Trimming took 4 bases from V and 5 from J, leaving 9 bases between them. Germline V gives CDR1 WNHNN, CDR2 SYGVQD (reference sequence).

This clone occurred a few times. V gene TRBV2 combines with J gene TRBJ2-1; the D gene is possibly TRBD2 (6 bases). V lost 7 bases and J lost 8, with 21 bases in between. Looked up from germline, CDR1 is SNHLY and CDR2 is FYNNEI. The CDR3 has 15 amino acids. The CDR3 here is CASTRRGGARDEQFF. In nucleotides, the CDR3 is TGTGCCAGCACCCGAAGAGGAGGGGCTAGGGATGAGCAGTTCTTC.

J is TRBJ1-1 and V is TRBV19, with D possibly matching TRBD1 (5 bases). V was trimmed by 8 bases and J by 1 base, leaving 20 bases between them. This CDR3 is built from 16 residues. Germline CDR1 is LNHDA and CDR2 is SQIVND (reference sequence). The CDR3 DNA sequence: TGTGCCAGTTTCTCCGGCATGCAGGGAAGGAACACTGAAGCTTTCTTT. This gives the protein CASFSGMQGRNTEAFF.

This chain links TRBV7-9 with TRBJ2-5; D is uncertain. The V end lost 5 bases, the J end lost 3 bases, and 10 bases lay between the germline ends. Germline assignment: CDR1 SEHNR and CDR2 FQNEAQ (reference sequence). CDR3 length: 13 amino acids. For the CDR3, the DNA is TGTGCCAGCAGCGGGCCGAGAAAAGAGACCCAGTACTTC. Amino acids: CASSGPRKETQYF.

Points on this clone: A read error may produce the germline difference seen at one junction end. The chain couples TRBV7-9 to TRBJ2-2; D perhaps matches TRBD1 (6 bases). Germline lookup yields CDR1 SEHNR and CDR2 FQNEAQ (reference sequence). The CDR3 loop spans 15 amino acids. CDR3 sequence reads: CASSLNTGNAGELFF. DNA for the CDR3: TGTGCCAGCAGCTTAAATACAGGGAACGCCGGGGAGCTGTTTTTT.

The rearrangement joins TRBV4-1 to TRBJ1-4; tentative D call: TRBD1 (6 bases). Germline V lookup: CDR1 MGHRA, CDR2 YSYEKL. This CDR3 region has 19 residues. Trimming cost V 2 bases and J 0 bases, with 19 bases left between them. The CDR3: CASSQTPTDSFSTNEKLFF. The CDR3 nucleotides read TGCGCCAGCAGCCAAACCCCGACGGACAGCTTTTCAACTAATGAAAAACTGTTTTTT.

The rearrangement uses TRBV30 and TRBJ2-1; TRBD2 might be the D (6 bases). Trimming took off 4 bases at V and 6 bases at J, with 13 bases between the two ends. Germline V gene data show CDR1 as GTSNPN and CDR2 as SVGIG (reference sequence). CDR3 length: 13 residues. In nucleotides, the CDR3 is TGTGCCTGGAATCTGGGAGCGGGCAATGAGCAGTTCTTC. Translating it yields CAWNLGAGNEQFF.

This rearrangement joins TRBV19 to TRBJ1-1; D is possibly TRBD1 (5 bases). Germline V CDR1 and CDR2: LNHDA, SQIVND (reference sequence). Trimming left V 0 bases short and J 6 bases short, with 17 bases between. The CDR3 has 16 residues. CDR3 sequence: CASSIDLSAGRAEAFF. CDR3 sequence (DNA): TGTGCCAGTAGTATAGATCTATCGGCAGGGCGCGCTGAAGCTTTCTTT.

J is TRBJ1-2 and V is TRBV27, with TRBD1 identical over 7 bases. The junction had 6 bases not matched to a gene; V was cut back by 4 bases and J by 4 bases. The CDR3 is 14 amino acids. Germline V gene sequence: CDR1 MNHEY, CDR2 SMNVEV (reference sequence). The CDR3, as DNA: TGTGCCAGCAGTTACGACAGGGACCCCTATGGCTACACCTTC. Translated, it gives CASSYDRDPYGYTF.

The gene calls are TRBV2 and TRBJ2-2; possible D gene TRBD1, 5 bases. The CDR3 extends over 16 amino acids. Germline values: CDR1 SNHLY, CDR2 FYNNEI. V gave up 4 bases and J gave up 5 bases, with 17 bases separating them. The CDR3 region has the DNA TGTGCCAGCAGTGGGCCAGCAGGGTTGACGACCGGGGAGCTGTTTTTT. Translating gives CASSGPAGLTTGELFF.

A single count supports this clone. The genes are TRBV11-2 and TRBJ1-6, with no clear D. The V and J ends lost 4 bases and 10 bases respectively, with 17 bases between them. This CDR3 is built from 15 residues. CDR1 and CDR2 (germline): SGHAT, FQNNGV. The CDR3 is CASSSRGGGVSPLHF. The CDR3 DNA sequence: TGTGCCAGCAGCTCCCGGGGAGGAGGTGTGTCACCCCTCCACTTT.

The genes are TRBV18 and TRBJ1-2; 9 bases match TRBD1. Germline V CDR1 and CDR2: KGHSH, LQKENI. This CDR3 is built from 16 residues. V lost 4 bases to trimming and J lost 2 bases; unmatched junction nucleotides: 8. This CDR3 is CASSLDRDRENYGYTF. The CDR3 DNA follows: TGTGCCAGCTCACTCGACCGGGACAGGGAGAACTATGGCTACACCTTC. Looking up the rest from reference TRBV18 and TRBJ1-2 gives the full variable domain: NAGVMQNPRHLVRRRGQEARLRCSPMKGHSHVYWYRQLPEEGLKFMVYLQKENIIDESGMPKERFSAEFPKEGPSILRIQQVVRGDSAAYFCASSLDRDRENYGYTFGSGTRLTVV.

This clone was detected a few times. The chain uses TRBV3-1 (or the pseudogene TRBV3-2) and TRBJ1-2, with a tentative D call TRBD1 (5 bases). The CDR3 runs to 13 residues. From germline, CDR1 is LGHDT and CDR2 YNNKEL (reference sequence). V shed 4 bases and J shed 14 bases, with 20 bases lying between them. The CDR3: CASSPGRAEPRTF. The CDR3 DNA reads TGTGCCAGCAGCCCCGGCAGGGCCGAACCTAGGACCTTC.

The V gene is TRBV5-8, the J gene TRBJ2-3; 8 bases match TRBD2. The CDR3 length is 15 residues. Germline CDR1 is SGHTS and CDR2 is YDEGEE. J gave up 3 bases and V 6 bases, and 9 bases lay outside the gene matches. Here the CDR3 reads CASTAVLAATDTQYF. DNA for the CDR3: TGTGCCAGCACCGCTGTACTAGCGGCAACAGATACGCAGTATTTT.

This chain uses TRBV5-1 with TRBJ2-3, with D possibly TRBD1 on 5 matching bases. V was shortened by 0 bases and J by 3 bases, with 14 bases between the two germline ends. The CDR3 spans 16 residues. The germline V gene has CDR1 SGHRS and CDR2 YFSETQ. CDR3 loop: CASSLEQARVTDTQYF. The CDR3 region has the DNA TGCGCCAGCAGCTTGGAACAGGCAAGGGTAACAGATACGCAGTATTTT.

The J gene is TRBJ1-2, the V gene TRBV6-5; 7 bases map to TRBD1. From germline, CDR1 is MNHEY and CDR2 SVGAGI. J was trimmed by 2 bases and V by 11 bases; bases with no gene match: 2. The CDR3 extends over 11 amino acids. The chain's CDR3 is CASGQNYGYTF. The CDR3 coding sequence is TGTGCCTCGGGACAGAACTATGGCTACACCTTC.

The V gene is TRBV2, the J gene TRBJ1-5, with 7 bases aligning to TRBD1. Germline V CDR1 and CDR2: SNHLY, FYNNEI. This CDR3 is built from 13 residues. After removal of 11 bases from V and 3 bases from J, the junction contained 7 bases not matched to a gene. The CDR3 DNA reads TGTGCCGGCCGGGACAGCCCCAATCAGCCCCAGCATTTT. Translating gives CAGRDSPNQPQHF.

The chain is built from TRBV5-8 and TRBJ1-1, with 7 bases lining up with TRBD1. CDR1 is SGHTS, CDR2 YDEGEE, per germline. This CDR3 is built from 13 residues. Trimming took 7 bases from V and 5 from J; bases not matched to a gene: 8. The CDR3, as DNA: TGTGCCAGCCGGACAGGCGGGGGGACTGAAGCTTTCTTT. This codes for CASRTGGGTEAFF.

The CDR3 DNA reads as TGTGCCAGCGGCGGCTCGGGAACTGAAGCTTTCTTT. Its translation is CASGGSGTEAFF. The rearrangement links TRBV13 to TRBJ1-1, with no clear D. Germline lookup yields CDR1 PRHDT and CDR2 FYEKMQ (reference sequence). This CDR3 has 12 amino acids. V was shortened by 8 bases and J by 5 bases, with 12 bases between the two germline ends.

This clone occurred once. The V and J genes are TRBV5-1 and TRBJ1-5, with TRBD1 identical over 10 bases. This CDR3 spans 19 amino acids. Trimming at V came to 0 bases and at J to 1 base, leaving 10 bases not matched to a gene. From germline, CDR1 is SGHRS and CDR2 YFSETQ. The DNA for the CDR3 is TGCGCCAGCAGCTTGGGGCAGCCGGGACAGGGGACGAGCAATCAGCCCCAGCATTTT. Translation: CASSLGQPGQGTSNQPQHF. The entire variable domain, with the rest obtained from reference TRBV5-1 and TRBJ1-5, is as follows: KAGVTQTPRYLIKTRGQQVTLSCSPISGHRSVSWYQQTPGQGLQFLFEYFSETQRNKGNFPGRFSGRQFSNSRSEMNVSTLELGDSALYLCASSLGQPGQGTSNQPQHFGDGTRLSIL.

V is TRBV19 and J is TRBJ1-1; perhaps TRBD1 as D (5 bases). V shed 10 bases and J shed 2 bases, with 23 bases lying between them. CDR3 length: 16 residues. Per the germline V gene, CDR1 is LNHDA and CDR2 is SQIVND (reference sequence). DNA for the CDR3: TGTGCCACCTTATATGGTGGGGGAGGCACTAACACTGAAGCTTTCTTT. Translating gives CATLYGGGGTNTEAFF. Using reference TRBV19 and TRBJ1-1 for the parts outside the CDR3, the full variable domain is DGGITQSPKYLFRKEGQNVTLSCEQNLNHDAMYWYRQDPGQGLRLIYYSQIVNDFQKGDIAEGYSVSREKKESFPLTVTSAQKNPTAFYLCATLYGGGGTNTEAFFGQGTRLTVV.

CDR3 nucleotides: TGTGCCAGCAGCCCCTCGGGGGGGCAAATTTCCTACAATGAGCAGTTCTTC. Its protein product is CASSPSGGQISYNEQFF. V usage is TRBV28 and J usage is TRBJ2-1, with 8 bases aligning to TRBD2. J was trimmed by 1 base and V by 6 bases; bases with no gene match: 11. The germline gives CDR1 MDHEN, CDR2 SYDVKM. This CDR3 is built from 17 residues.

The chain joins TRBV7-6 to TRBJ1-1; D may be TRBD1 (6 bases). CDR3 length: 13 amino acids. Trimming took off 5 bases at V and 10 bases at J, with 17 bases between the two ends. Germline V gives CDR1 SGHVS, CDR2 FNYEAQ. CDR3: CASSLGGRGGAFF. DNA for the CDR3: TGTGCCAGCAGCCTAGGGGGTAGGGGTGGAGCTTTCTTT.

The rearrangement links TRBV9 to TRBJ1-2, with D possibly being TRBD1 (5 bases). The V end was cut by 0 bases, the J end by 8 bases, with 8 bases between. This CDR3 contains 12 residues. The germline CDR1 and CDR2 sequences are SGDLS and YYNGEE. The CDR3 is CASSVVGAGYTF. For the CDR3, the DNA is TGTGCCAGCAGCGTAGTAGGGGCGGGCTACACCTTC. The full variable domain, rest sourced from reference TRBV9 and TRBJ1-2, is DSGVTQTPKHLITATGQRVTLRCSPRSGDLSVYWYQQSLDQGLQFLIQYYNGEERAKGNILERFSAQQFPDLHSELNLSSLELGDSALYFCASSVVGAGYTFGSGTRLTVV.

This clone was counted a single time. J is TRBJ2-5 and V is TRBV4-2; 10 nucleotides align to TRBD2. The CDR3 contains 16 residues. The germline gives CDR1 LGHNA, CDR2 YNFKEQ. The J segment lost 5 bases and the V segment lost 3 bases, leaving 9 bases of the junction unmatched. CDR3 residues: CASSHKAGGRLETQYF. The DNA for the CDR3 is TGTGCCAGCAGCCACAAAGCGGGGGGGCGGTTGGAGACCCAGTACTTC.

V gene TRBV19 combines with J gene TRBJ2-1, with TRBD2 as a possible D gene (6 bases). The CDR3 has 15 amino acids. Germline values: CDR1 LNHDA, CDR2 SQIVND (reference sequence). Deletions cut 5 bases from V and 7 bases from J, with 18 bases between. The CDR3 spells CASSPSANRGNEQFF. The DNA for the CDR3 is TGTGCCAGTAGTCCTAGCGCGAACCGTGGGAATGAGCAGTTCTTC.

The V call is TRBV4-1, the J call TRBJ2-3, with D unclear. The CDR3 length is 14 residues. CDR1 and CDR2 (germline): MGHRA, YSYEKL. Trimming shortened V by 2 bases and J by 1 base, and 7 bases separated the two germline ends. CDR3 coding DNA: TGCGCCAGCAGCCAACTCTCAGGCACAGATACGCAGTATTTT. It yields the protein CASSQLSGTDTQYF.

This sequence joins TRBV6-5 and TRBJ2-7; TRBD1 aligns across 10 bases. CDR1 is MNHEY, CDR2 SVGAGI, per germline. J lost 3 bases, V lost 4 bases, and 6 bases had no gene match. CDR3 length: 15 residues. The CDR3 DNA follows: TGTGCCAGCAGTTCCGTTCGGACAGGGGGCTACGAGCAGTACTTC. Encoded protein: CASSSVRTGGYEQYF.